A single sample gave rise to the 25 T cell receptor beta chains below, sequenced in a study of radiotherapy plus CTLA-4 blockade in lung cancer. Measured with immunoSEQ multiplex PCR; TCRdb has only the in-frame clones, and not every one. The data show 52,000 or so clones, approximately 80% seen once. The specimen comprised peripheral blood, sampled from a patient treated with radiotherapy plus ipilimumab. The receptors stem from a human donor with non-small cell lung cancer who had a partial response to radiotherapy plus ipilimumab.

This chain uses TRBV6-5 with TRBJ2-2; D is possibly TRBD2 (6 bases). The CDR3 sequence is 14 residues long. Per germline, CDR1 MNHEY and CDR2 SVGAGI. Trimming took 6 bases from V and 1 from J, leaving 9 bases between them. CDR3 sequence (DNA): TGTGCCAGCAGCAGAGCGGGGAACACCGGGGAGCTGTTTTTT. Translating gives CASSRAGNTGELFF.

The CDR3 sequence is CASSERTGGGGGYTF. The CDR3 DNA sequence: TGTGCCAGCAGTGAACGGACAGGGGGGGGTGGGGGCTACACCTTC. V and J are TRBV6-1 and TRBJ1-2; 10 nucleotides line up with TRBD1. The CDR3 totals 15 residues. V shed 2 bases, J shed 8 bases, and the junction held 8 bases outside the gene matches. Germline CDR1 and CDR2: MNHNS and SASEGT.

The CDR3 region is CASKSVRFPGDSSYNSPLHF. CDR3 sequence (DNA): TGTGCCAGCAAGTCTGTTCGCTTTCCGGGGGACAGCTCCTATAATTCACCCCTCCACTTT. V and J are TRBV19 and TRBJ1-6; 7 bases agree with TRBD1. Trimming at V came to 9 bases and at J to 0 bases, leaving 20 bases not matched to a gene. The germline V gene has CDR1 LNHDA and CDR2 SQIVND (reference sequence). The CDR3 totals 20 residues.

A single count supports this clone. V usage is TRBV27 and J usage is TRBJ2-2; no clear D gene. Trimming removed 6 bases at V and 2 bases at J, with 10 bases between. Germline loops: CDR1 MNHEY, CDR2 SMNVEV (reference sequence). The CDR3 has 14 amino acids. CDR3 in amino acids: CASRSMSNTGELFF. The CDR3 DNA follows: TGTGCCAGCAGGTCTATGAGCAACACCGGGGAGCTGTTTTTT.

V gene TRBV2 combines with J gene TRBJ2-5; TRBD1 aligns across 7 bases. The germline gives CDR1 SNHLY, CDR2 FYNNEI. J lost 5 bases, V lost 3 bases, and 9 bases had no gene match. The CDR3 consists of 15 residues. Here the CDR3 reads CASSERQGRWETQYF. The CDR3 DNA reads TGTGCCAGCAGTGAGCGACAGGGTCGGTGGGAGACCCAGTACTTC.

The chain recombines TRBV29-1 with TRBJ2-1; 10 bases match TRBD2. V gave up 7 bases and J gave up 6 bases; unmatched junction bases: 9. CDR1 and CDR2 (germline): SQVTM, ANQGSEA. The CDR3 is made up of 14 amino acids. The CDR3 DNA sequence: TGCAGCGCCGGCGGAGCGGGGGGGCTCAATGAGCAGTTCTTC. Amino acid sequence: CSAGGAGGLNEQFF.

V is TRBV28 and J is TRBJ2-7, with D unclear. The length of the CDR3 is 11 residues. V dropped 8 bases and J dropped 3 bases, with 8 bases sitting between them. CDR1 is MDHEN, CDR2 SYDVKM, per germline. In DNA, the CDR3 is TGTGCCAGCTCCCCCTACTACGAGCAGTACTTC. As protein: CASSPYYEQYF.

J is TRBJ2-5 and V is TRBV11-2; TRBD2 agrees at 13 bases. The CDR3 sequence is 17 residues long. From germline, CDR1 is SGHAT and CDR2 FQNNGV. With 1 base clipped from V and 5 bases from J, the junction kept 7 bases outside the gene matches. The CDR3 spells CASSLVGLAGAGETQYF. The DNA for the CDR3 is TGTGCCAGCAGCTTAGTTGGACTAGCGGGGGCGGGGGAGACCCAGTACTTC. Supplemented by reference TRBV11-2 and TRBJ2-5, the full variable domain reads EAGVAQSPRYKIIEKRQSVAFWCNPISGHATLYWYQQILGQGPKLLIQFQNNGVVDDSQLPKDRFSAERLKGVDSTLKIQPAKLEDSAVYLCASSLVGLAGAGETQYFGPGTRLLVL.

This sequence joins TRBV9 and TRBJ2-1, with 8 bases that match TRBD1. J gave up 6 bases and V 3 bases, and 8 bases lay outside the gene matches. Germline V gene data show CDR1 as SGDLS and CDR2 as YYNGEE. The CDR3 extends over 15 amino acids. CDR3 sequence (DNA): TGTGCCAGCAGCGCGTCCGGGACAGGAATCAATGAGCAGTTCTTC. Translating gives CASSASGTGINEQFF. Full variable domain (rest looked up from reference TRBV9 and TRBJ2-1): DSGVTQTPKHLITATGQRVTLRCSPRSGDLSVYWYQQSLDQGLQFLIQYYNGEERAKGNILERFSAQQFPDLHSELNLSSLELGDSALYFCASSASGTGINEQFFGPGTRLTVL.

The chain links TRBV5-6 to TRBJ1-2, with D unresolved. V was shortened by 0 bases and J by 0 bases, with 6 bases between the two germline ends. Germline loops: CDR1 SGHDT, CDR2 YYEEEE. The CDR3 sequence is 14 residues long. DNA for the CDR3: TGTGCCAGCAGCTTGGCCCAGGCTAACTATGGCTACACCTTC. This codes for CASSLAQANYGYTF.

The V and J genes are TRBV9 and TRBJ1-1; 10 nucleotides line up with TRBD1. The trim removed 3 bases at V and 0 bases at J, leaving 5 bases unmatched. The germline V gene has CDR1 SGDLS and CDR2 YYNGEE. This CDR3 spans 16 amino acids. DNA of the CDR3: TGTGCCAGCAGCGCAAGGACAGGGGGATTGAACACTGAAGCTTTCTTT. Translated, it gives CASSARTGGLNTEAFF.

This chain uses TRBV27 with TRBJ1-6; no reliable D call. This CDR3 comprises 15 residues. CDR1 and CDR2 from the germline V gene are MNHEY and SMNVEV (reference sequence). Trimming left V 2 bases short and J 0 bases short, with 5 bases between. This CDR3 is CASSLEVSYNSPLHF. The CDR3 DNA sequence: TGTGCCAGCAGTTTAGAGGTCTCCTATAATTCACCCCTCCACTTT.

This chain joins TRBV11-3 and TRBJ2-3; 12 nucleotides match TRBD2. V gave up 5 bases and J gave up 11 bases; unmatched junction bases: 5. Looked up from germline, CDR1 is SGHNT and CDR2 is YENEEA. The CDR3 runs to 13 residues. For the CDR3, the DNA is TGTGCCAGCAGCAGAGGGACTAGCGGGTTGCAGTATTTT. Encoded protein: CASSRGTSGLQYF.

The V gene is TRBV29-1, the J gene TRBJ2-7; weak D call: TRBD2 (6 bases). V lost 3 bases, J lost 0 bases, and 6 bases lay in between. The germline CDR1 and CDR2 sequences are SQVTM and ANQGSEA. The CDR3 is 12 amino acids. This CDR3 is CSVDGGSYEQYF. CDR3 sequence (DNA): TGCAGCGTTGACGGGGGCTCCTACGAGCAGTACTTC.

V and J are TRBV15 and TRBJ2-7; TRBD1 aligns across 7 bases. The J segment lost 3 bases and the V segment lost 1 base, leaving 6 bases of the junction unmatched. In germline, CDR1 is LNHNV, CDR2 YYDKDF (reference sequence). The CDR3 consists of 15 residues. The CDR3 nucleotides are TGTGCCACCAGCAGAGCCTCGGACAGGAACTACGAGCAGTACTTC. Encoded protein: CATSRASDRNYEQYF.

To note about this clone: The junction departs from the called germline gene at one end, perhaps through a read error. The chain links TRBV7-2 to TRBJ2-3; D may be TRBD1 (6 bases). Germline V CDR1 and CDR2: SGHTA, FQGNSA. The CDR3 has 13 amino acids. Here the CDR3 reads CASSLRATGTQYF. The CDR3 DNA reads as TGTGCCAGCAGCTTAAGGGCGACAGGTACGCAGTATTTT.

This chain joins TRBV6-5 and TRBJ1-1; D perhaps matches TRBD1 (6 bases). The CDR3 extends over 12 amino acids. Trimming left V 4 bases short and J 5 bases short, with 8 bases between. The germline V gene has CDR1 MNHEY and CDR2 SVGAGI. In nucleotides, the CDR3 is TGTGCCAGCAGTTCAGGGGTGACTGAAGCTTTCTTT. Translated: CASSSGVTEAFF.

For the CDR3, the DNA is TGTGCCAGCAGCCCATGGACAAACTCTAACTATGGCTACACCTTC. Protein sequence: CASSPWTNSNYGYTF. The rearrangement uses TRBV5-6 and TRBJ1-2, with D tentatively TRBD1 (5 bases). This CDR3 region has 15 residues. V lost 4 bases, J lost 0 bases, and 13 bases lay in between. The V gene's germline CDR1 is SGHDT and CDR2 YYEEEE.

J is TRBJ1-2 and V is TRBV19; TRBD1 agrees at 7 bases. This CDR3 is built from 14 residues. Germline assignment: CDR1 LNHDA and CDR2 SQIVND (reference sequence). With V trimmed by 8 bases and J by 3 bases, 9 bases remained unmatched. The CDR3 here is CASHYGTEHYGYTF. CDR3 in DNA: TGTGCCAGTCATTACGGGACAGAACACTATGGCTACACCTTC.

The chain recombines TRBV30 with TRBJ1-5; D might be TRBD1 (5 bases). Per germline, CDR1 GTSNPN and CDR2 SVGIG (reference sequence). CDR3 length equals 16 residues. With 1 base removed from V and 0 bases from J, the gap between germline ends came to 13 bases. CDR3 sequence: CAWSGARGYSNQPQHF. CDR3 bases: TGTGCCTGGAGTGGCGCAAGGGGTTATAGCAATCAGCCCCAGCATTTT.

The chain joins TRBV9 to TRBJ1-2; D might be TRBD1 (5 bases). CDR1 and CDR2 from the germline V gene are SGDLS and YYNGEE. This CDR3 is 16 amino acids long. With 0 bases removed from V and 5 bases from J, the gap between germline ends came to 17 bases. The CDR3 DNA is TGTGCCAGCAGCGTAGTAACTAAGGGGCGGATGTATGGCTACACCTTC. Translation: CASSVVTKGRMYGYTF.

V gene TRBV21-1 combines with J gene TRBJ2-7; the table's D call, TRBD1, has no DNA check behind it. TRBV21-1 is given as a pseudogene. This CDR3 has 17 amino acids. CDR3 residues: CASSKVQGAASSYEQYF. CDR3 nucleotides: TGTGCCAGCAGCAAAGTCCAGGGGGCTGCCTCCTCCTACGAGCAGTACTTC.

This clone has only one observation. J is TRBJ2-3 and V is TRBV30; TRBD2 aligns across 11 bases. The V and J ends lost 4 bases and 4 bases, in that order; junction bases with no gene match: 10. The germline V gene has CDR1 GTSNPN and CDR2 SVGIG (reference sequence). This CDR3 is built from 16 residues. The CDR3 DNA reads TGTGCCTGGAAGGCACTAGCGGGGGAGTGCGCAGATACGCAGTATTTT. It codes for CAWKALAGECADTQYF.

Notes on this clone: An end of the junction does not agree with germline; a read error may underlie this. The chain is built from TRBV30 and TRBJ1-4; weak D call: TRBD1 (5 bases). The CDR3 totals 10 residues. The germline V gene has CDR1 GTSNPN and CDR2 SVGIG (reference sequence). CDR3 residues: CAWSQGKTVF. CDR3 coding DNA: TGTGCCTGGAGTCAGGGAAAAACTGTTTTT. The full variable domain, its missing parts supplied by reference TRBV30 and TRBJ1-4, is SQTIHQWPATLVQPVGSPLSLECTVEGTSNPNLYWYRQAAGRGLQLLFYSVGIGQISSEVPQNLSASRPQDRQFILSSKKLLLSDSGFYLCAWSQGKTVFGSGTQLSVL.

In this sample, this clone turned up a few times. The J gene is TRBJ2-3, the V gene TRBV7-2; tentatively, D is TRBD2 (7 bases). Germline V gives CDR1 SGHTA, CDR2 FQGNSA. Trimming took off 5 bases at V and 6 bases at J, with 21 bases between the two ends. The CDR3 has 16 residues. In DNA form, the CDR3 reads TGTGCCAGCAGCCCCTGGGGACGGGGGGCCCGGGATACGCAGTATTTT. Translation: CASSPWGRGARDTQYF. Drawing the rest from reference TRBV7-2 and TRBJ2-3, the complete variable domain is GAGVSQSPSNKVTEKGKDVELRCDPISGHTALYWYRQSLGQGLEFLIYFQGNSAPDKSGLPSDRFSAERTGGSVSTLTIQRTQQEDSAVYLCASSPWGRGARDTQYFGPGTRLTVL.